The 17 T cell receptor beta chains reported below all come from one sample, sequenced in a study of post-analysis software for immune sequencing data (dated by TCRdb to between 2014 and 2016). The paper's findings and limits, for the study overall: Patients showed significantly higher frequencies than controls for a handful of TRBV segments, among them TRBV5-6, TRBV5-1 and TRBV20-1.

The protocol used for the library was PCR. The listed sequencing device is Illumina HiSeq 2500. Unique molecular identifiers were incorporated into TCR beta cDNA libraries to reduce PCR and sequencing biases. Using fastp at Q25 and MiXCR, TCRdb reprocessed the public reads and kept productive beta chains. Rows with a matching CDR3 protein are joined into one entry that keeps the most common DNA and genes. The sample records some 700,000 distinct CDR3 sequences, roughly three fifths of which are singletons. The biggest ten clones account for approximately 10% of the sample. For these receptors, no antigen is known. Sequenced input: blood. The source is a girl aged 2-10 years with multiple sclerosis.

The chain uses TRBV10-3 and TRBJ2-5; 7 positions match TRBD1. The CDR3 runs 14 residues. The junction had 13 bases not matched to a gene; V was cut back by 11 bases and J by 4 bases. Germline assignment: CDR1 ENHRY and CDR2 SYGVKD. CDR3 protein: CAVRQGPSGETQYF. CDR3 nucleotide sequence: TGTGCCGTTAGACAGGGACCATCGGGAGAGACCCAGTACTTC.

This clonotype was picked up a small number of times. The chain carries TRBV6-6 and TRBJ2-7; TRBD1 matches at 8 bases. Looked up from germline, CDR1 is MNHNY and CDR2 is SVGAGI (reference sequence). The CDR3 spans 14 residues. With V trimmed by 5 bases and J by 2 bases, 5 bases remained unmatched. The CDR3: CASSGQGPTYEQYF. CDR3 coding DNA: TGTGCCAGCAGTGGACAGGGTCCGACCTACGAGCAGTACTTC.

As for this clonotype: At one of its ends the junction is not consistent with the germline gene, which may arise from a read error. V gene TRBV6-5 combines with J gene TRBJ2-7; no clear D. The CDR3 sequence is 14 residues long. CDR1 and CDR2 from the germline V gene are MNHEY and SVGAGI. DNA for the CDR3: TGTGCCTGCAGTTACTCGTACCCCCTGGGCGAGCAGTACTTC. Translated, it gives CACSYSYPLGEQYF.

This clonotype turned up a few times. Sequence at one end of the junction differs from germline and may be a read error. The CDR3 region has the DNA TGCGCCGGCAGCAACTCAGGGAGCACAGATACGCAGTATTTT. Its protein is CAGSNSGSTDTQYF. The chain recombines TRBV5-1 with TRBJ2-3, with a weak D call TRBD1 (5 bases). This CDR3 region has 14 residues. Germline lookup yields CDR1 SGHRS and CDR2 YFSETQ.

This sequence joins TRBV27 and TRBJ2-1; D call uncertain. This CDR3 has 12 residues. Germline V CDR1 and CDR2: MNHEY, SMNVEV (reference sequence). Trimming took off 5 bases at V and 6 bases at J, with 8 bases between the two ends. As DNA, the CDR3 is TGTGCCAGCAGTCCCAGAGTCAATGAGCAGTTCTTC. It encodes CASSPRVNEQFF.

V usage is TRBV6-5 and J usage is TRBJ2-7, with 8 positions matching TRBD1. Per the germline V gene, CDR1 is MNHEY and CDR2 is SVGAGI. V lost 6 bases to trimming and J lost 0 bases; unmatched junction nucleotides: 4. The CDR3 covers 14 residues. The CDR3 sequence is CASSAGQASYEQYF. The CDR3 DNA reads as TGTGCCAGCAGCGCGGGACAGGCCTCCTACGAGCAGTACTTC.

The CDR3 DNA reads TGCGCCAGCAGCTTGGCAGGTAGCACCGGGGAGCTGTTTTTT. Translated, it gives CASSLAGSTGELFF. The V gene is TRBV5-1, the J gene TRBJ2-2; D is ambiguous. From germline, CDR1 is SGHRS and CDR2 YFSETQ. V lost 0 bases, J lost 4 bases, and 7 bases lay in between. The CDR3 length is 14 residues.

In this sample, this clonotype turned up a few times. V gene TRBV25-1 combines with J gene TRBJ2-5, with D maybe TRBD2 (6 bases). This CDR3 comprises 16 residues. Trimming pared 1 base from V and 2 bases from J, leaving 14 bases between. Germline V gene sequence: CDR1 MGHDK, CDR2 SYGVNS. CDR3 nucleotides: TGTGCCAGCAGTGAATCATTTGGAGGGCTTCAAGAGACCCAGTACTTC. This sequence encodes CASSESFGGLQETQYF.

V usage is TRBV20-1 and J usage is TRBJ2-5; a weak D match, TRBD2 (5 bases). V was trimmed by 2 bases and J by 1 base, leaving 14 bases between them. The CDR3 totals 15 residues. The V gene's germline CDR1 is DFQATT and CDR2 SNEGSKA (reference sequence). The CDR3 is CSARLFSSAQETQYF. The CDR3 nucleotides are TGCAGTGCTAGATTGTTTAGTAGCGCCCAAGAGACCCAGTACTTC.

Written as DNA, the CDR3 is TGTGCCATCAGTGCGACTAGCGGGGGACCCACAGATACGCAGTATTTT. The encoded protein is CAISATSGGPTDTQYF. This chain uses TRBV10-3 with TRBJ2-3; 12 positions match TRBD2. Germline CDR1 ENHRY, CDR2 SYGVKD. The CDR3 runs to 16 residues. After removal of 4 bases from V and 2 bases from J, the junction contained 4 bases not matched to a gene.

The chain combines TRBV6-2 or TRBV6-3 with TRBJ2-1, with D perhaps matching TRBD1 (5 bases). V was trimmed by 0 bases and J by 2 bases, leaving 11 bases between them. The CDR3 is 16 amino acids. The V gene's germline CDR1 is MNHEY and CDR2 SVGEGT. CDR3: CASSYSEQDPYNEQFF. CDR3 DNA: TGTGCCAGCAGTTACTCCGAACAGGACCCCTACAATGAGCAGTTCTTC.

V usage is TRBV6-6 and J usage is TRBJ1-5; the match to TRBD1 covers 7 bases. The CDR3 loop spans 16 amino acids. The germline V gene encodes CDR1 MNHNY and CDR2 SVGAGI (reference sequence). J gave up 0 bases and V 8 bases, and 10 bases lay outside the gene matches. This CDR3 is CASGLTGTNSNQPQHF. The CDR3 coding sequence is TGTGCCAGCGGTCTGACAGGGACTAATAGCAATCAGCCCCAGCATTTT.

The chain has TRBV12-3 or TRBV12-4 and TRBJ2-7; D is perhaps TRBD1 (7 bases). The CDR3 loop spans 15 amino acids. The V end lost 6 bases, the J end lost 3 bases, and 18 bases lay between the germline ends. CDR3 in DNA: TGTGCCAGCAGCCGTCGGGCAGGGGGGAGCTACGAGCAGTACTTC. This translates into CASSRRAGGSYEQYF.

The genes are TRBV7-2 and TRBJ2-2, with D possibly TRBD1 on 6 matching bases. Looked up from germline, CDR1 is SGHTA and CDR2 is FQGNSA. There are 15 residues in the CDR3. V lost 1 base to trimming and J lost 4 bases, with 10 bases between them. CDR3 bases: TGTGCCAGCAGCTTAGAGGCAGGGGCCACCGGGGAGCTGTTTTTT. It translates to CASSLEAGATGELFF.

The rearrangement links TRBV4-1 to TRBJ1-2; D uncertain. This CDR3 region has 15 residues. CDR1 is MGHRA, CDR2 YSYEKL, per germline. The ends were cut back, 0 bases at V and 4 bases at J, with 12 bases in the middle. CDR3 in DNA: TGCGCCAGCAGCCAAGAGACGTTAAGGGCCTATGGCTACACCTTC. Amino acid sequence: CASSQETLRAYGYTF.

The table lists this clonotype with a few counts. The J gene is TRBJ2-1, the V gene TRBV5-5; D unclear. Trimming took 3 bases from V and 6 from J, leaving 25 bases between them. The CDR3 has 18 amino acids. Looked up from germline, CDR1 is SGHKS and CDR2 is YYEKEE (reference sequence). The DNA of the CDR3 is TGTGCCAGCAGCTGGTCCCTACCTGGACCTAACACCTCCAATGAGCAGTTCTTC. Its protein product is CASSWSLPGPNTSNEQFF.

The V and J genes are TRBV5-6 and TRBJ2-1; maybe TRBD2 (5 bases). The germline CDR1 and CDR2 sequences are SGHDT and YYEEEE. The V gene lost 0 bases and the J gene lost 5 bases, with 18 bases spanning the gap. The CDR3 loop spans 17 amino acids. CDR3 nucleotides: TGTGCCAGCAGCTTGGAGGCGAACAGAGGGCCCCACAATGAGCAGTTCTTC. The encoded protein is CASSLEANRGPHNEQFF.